These T cell receptor beta chains were read from a single sample in a study of shared clonotypes between healthy human individuals. Assay: immunoSEQ multiplex PCR; the TCRdb copy retains only in-frame clones and omits some. The table lists about a million clones, 77% of them singletons. Sequenced input: memory CD4+ T cells from PBMCs. The receptors stem from a young man in good health. Some clones in this sample may be carry-over from other donors' samples. Each CDR3 is given with its conserved first and last residue. The D gene is left open where the match is weak.

CDR3 protein | CDR3 length | J gene | D gene | V gene
CASSLIGLATHEQYF | 15 | TRBJ2-7 | TRBD2 | TRBV11-1
CASSLSSGSHEQYF | 14 | TRBJ2-7 | . | TRBV27
CASSESQGPYEQYF | 14 | TRBJ2-7 | . | TRBV2
CASSDVGRGGNQPQHF | 16 | TRBJ1-5 | . | TRBV28
CASSQAYGTRAVYEQYF | 17 | TRBJ2-7 | TRBD2 | TRBV4-2
CASSPNPTGPYNEKLFF | 17 | TRBJ1-4 | . | TRBV5-1
CASRLKGLSNQPQHF | 15 | TRBJ1-5 | . | TRBV6-1
CASRGTGEAFF | 11 | TRBJ1-1 | TRBD1 | TRBV19
CASSAPGTGPYEQYF | 15 | TRBJ2-7 | TRBD1 | TRBV28
CASSWGQGGRNEQFF | 15 | TRBJ2-1 | . | TRBV4-2
CASSIGLAGEQYF | 13 | TRBJ2-7 | TRBD2 | TRBV5-8
CASSVAASGTSYNEQFF | 17 | TRBJ2-1 | TRBD2 | TRBV9
CASSSPRGGNIQYF | 14 | TRBJ2-4 | . | TRBV28
CASSLAEGAQTDTQYF | 16 | TRBJ2-3 | TRBD1 | TRBV5-1
CASSLGPSWGSTYEQYF | 17 | TRBJ2-7 | . | TRBV5-1
CASSSAGTAGNTIYF | 15 | TRBJ1-3 | TRBD1 | TRBV5-1
CASSQLQGPMSGYGYTF | 17 | TRBJ1-2 | . | TRBV4-1
CASSQAGQGAEEQYF | 15 | TRBJ2-7 | . | TRBV4-3
CASRLDSNQPQHF | 13 | TRBJ1-5 | . | TRBV6-6
CASSSGGASSYNEQFF | 16 | TRBJ2-1 | . | TRBV7-9
CVPLIAESTDTQYF | 14 | TRBJ2-3 | . | TRBV6-1
CASSRGTDLNTEAFF | 15 | TRBJ1-1 | . | TRBV5-4
CASRASSGRASDTQYF | 16 | TRBJ2-3 | TRBD2 | TRBV25-1
CATSPRAVPNGGIQYF | 16 | TRBJ2-4 | . | TRBV15
CASSLQGVESYEQYF | 15 | . | TRBD1 | TRBV28
CASSLATSYEQYF | 13 | TRBJ2-7 | . | TRBV27
CASSYGSNRLYTEAFF | 16 | TRBJ1-1 | . | TRBV6-5
CASSEQGSSYEQYF | 14 | TRBJ2-7 | TRBD1 | TRBV6-1
CASSFVSQVGTQYF | 14 | TRBJ2-5 | . | TRBV11-2
CAISESETLLAKNIQYF | 17 | TRBJ2-4 | . | TRBV10-3
CASSLGQGRTEAFF | 14 | TRBJ1-1 | TRBD1 | TRBV9
CASSESKVDNEKLFF | 15 | TRBJ1-4 | . | TRBV10-1
CASSPQSASAAEQFF | 15 | TRBJ2-1 | . | TRBV7-2
CASSSRQASYSGELFF | 16 | TRBJ2-2 | . | TRBV9
CASSPSRPNEQFF | 13 | TRBJ2-1 | . | TRBV18
CASSQATGGLNYGYTF | 16 | TRBJ1-2 | TRBD1 | TRBV4-3
CAWRGKGRSNQPQHF | 15 | TRBJ1-5 | . | TRBV30
CASSLVSSTDTQYF | 14 | TRBJ2-3 | . | TRBV7-6
CAWSVWDSPYEQYF | 14 | TRBJ2-7 | TRBD1 | TRBV30
CASNGLAVNTGELFF | 15 | TRBJ2-2 | TRBD2 | TRBV2
CASSFYNQPQHF | 12 | TRBJ1-5 | . | TRBV7-2
CASSYARGQGVETQYF | 16 | TRBJ2-5 | TRBD1 | TRBV6-5
CAWGDRGNQPQHF | 13 | TRBJ1-5 | TRBD1 | TRBV30
CASSLTGFGNTIYF | 14 | TRBJ1-3 | . | TRBV6-5
CASSPGTYTEAFF | 13 | TRBJ1-1 | . | TRBV18
CASSEQGVADTQYF | 14 | TRBJ2-3 | TRBD1 | TRBV11-2
CASSQDSGPAVGAFF | 15 | TRBJ1-1 | . | TRBV4-1
CASSSDHNEQFF | 12 | TRBJ2-1 | . | TRBV5-1
CASSSSSTEQYF | 12 | TRBJ2-7 | . | TRBV28
CAISERTGGTEAFF | 14 | TRBJ1-1 | TRBD1 | TRBV10-3
CASSPSGNPDTQYF | 14 | TRBJ2-3 | . | TRBV18
CACPGHSNEQFF | 12 | TRBJ2-1 | . | TRBV30